The 23 T cell receptor beta chains below were found in one sample sequenced in a study of CD8+CD57+ T cells in acquired aplastic anemia (dated by TCRdb to 2016 to 2019). Flow cytometry had shown CD8+CD57+ cell expansion in the patients selected for sequencing. Instrument on record: Illumina HiSeq 2000. Genomic DNA served as template for TCR beta VDJ combination and CDR3 sequence profiling. In TCRdb, the public reads were trimmed at Q25 with fastp and aligned with MiXCR, with productive beta chains retained. Every CDR3 protein is listed once, alongside the most common genes and DNA of its rows. This sample holds about 160,000 distinct CDR3 sequences; about two thirds were observed only once. The ten largest account for around 45% of the sample. Sequencing was done on a sample of sorted CD4+, CD8+, or CD8+CD57+ T cells (not recorded which) from PBMCs. Receptors originate from a human donor with aplastic anemia.

The chain combines TRBV12-3 or TRBV12-4 with TRBJ2-7, with D possibly being TRBD2 (6 bases). This CDR3 spans 14 amino acids. The V end was cut by 6 bases, the J end by 7 bases, with 19 bases between. The DNA of the CDR3 is TGTGCCAGCAGCCAAAGTGGCGGGGTGAGGGAGCAGTACTTC. Its protein is CASSQSGGVREQYF.

This chain links TRBV2 with TRBJ1-1, with a weak D call TRBD1 (5 bases). The V end lost 8 bases, the J end lost 6 bases, and 16 bases lay between the germline ends. This CDR3 spans 13 amino acids. The germline V gene has CDR1 SNHLY and CDR2 FYNNEI. The CDR3 loop reads CASLGQIRPEAFF. The CDR3 DNA follows: TGTGCCAGCCTCGGACAAATCCGTCCTGAAGCTTTCTTT.

V is TRBV19 and J is TRBJ1-1; TRBD1 aligns across 7 bases. Germline loops: CDR1 LNHDA, CDR2 SQIVND (reference sequence). J gave up 10 bases and V 4 bases, and 15 bases lay outside the gene matches. The CDR3 is made up of 15 amino acids. CDR3: CASSTRQGAEYGAFF. In nucleotides, the CDR3 is TGTGCCAGTAGTACCCGACAGGGAGCTGAGTACGGAGCTTTCTTT.

The chain couples TRBV7-2 to TRBJ2-5; 12 bases line up with TRBD1. The germline CDR1 and CDR2 sequences are SGHTA and FQGNSA. There are 15 residues in the CDR3. Trimming removed 4 bases from V and 5 bases from J; junction bases left unmatched: 5. The CDR3 DNA follows: TGTGCCAGCAGCTCCCGGGACAGGGGGCGGGAGACCCAGTACTTC. It codes for CASSSRDRGRETQYF.

The J gene is TRBJ1-1, the V gene TRBV7-3; D call uncertain. CDR3 length: 12 amino acids. Germline assignment: CDR1 SGHTA and CDR2 FQGTGA. V lost 2 bases and J lost 5, with 6 bases in between. The CDR3 is CASSLEWTEAFF. CDR3 nucleotides: TGTGCCAGCAGCTTAGAGTGGACTGAAGCTTTCTTT.

The chain employs TRBV5-1 and TRBJ2-3; tentatively, D is TRBD1 or TRBD2 (5 bases each). This CDR3 spans 17 amino acids. Trimming left V 4 bases short and J 4 bases short, with 22 bases between. Germline CDR1 and CDR2: SGHRS and YFSETQ. Written as DNA, the CDR3 is TGCGCCAGCAGCCCCAGCAACCGGGGCGAGGAGTCAGATACGCAGTATTTT. Translated: CASSPSNRGEESDTQYF.

V is TRBV15 and J is TRBJ2-3; TRBD2 aligns across 13 bases. The CDR3 is made up of 17 amino acids. Germline CDR1 is LNHNV and CDR2 is YYDKDF (reference sequence). Germline trimming cut 3 bases from V and 1 base from J; bases unmatched to any gene: 4. CDR3 residues: CATSSDGLAGGTDTQYF. In DNA form, the CDR3 reads TGTGCCACCAGCAGTGACGGACTAGCGGGAGGCACAGATACGCAGTATTTT.

This chain links TRBV20-1 with TRBJ2-7; TRBD2 agrees at 10 bases. This CDR3 spans 14 amino acids. The germline V gene encodes CDR1 DFQATT and CDR2 SNEGSKA (reference sequence). The trim removed 6 bases at V and 4 bases at J, leaving 9 bases unmatched. CDR3 DNA: TGCAGTGCCATCGCAGGGACTAGCGATTACGAGCAGTACTTC. Residues: CSAIAGTSDYEQYF.

The V call is TRBV7-3, the J call TRBJ2-2; no clear D gene. The CDR3 loop spans 16 amino acids. Germline CDR1 reads SGHTA; CDR2 reads FQGTGA. V lost 4 bases and J lost 2, with 14 bases in between. This CDR3 is CASSSAPEPNTGELFF. The CDR3, as DNA: TGTGCCAGCAGCTCCGCCCCCGAGCCCAACACCGGGGAGCTGTTTTTT.

CDR3 DNA: TGTGCCAGCAGCTTAGTCGGCCAGGGGGAGGATCCCCTCCACTTT. It specifies CASSLVGQGEDPLHF. V and J are TRBV7-2 and TRBJ1-6; TRBD1 agrees at 7 bases. Per germline, CDR1 SGHTA and CDR2 FQGNSA. With V trimmed by 1 base and J by 13 bases, 10 bases remained unmatched. This CDR3 has 15 amino acids.

J is TRBJ2-5 and V is TRBV7-2; no firm D call. The V and J ends lost 1 base and 5 bases respectively, with 5 bases between them. CDR1 is SGHTA and CDR2 is FQGNSA in the germline V gene. The CDR3 has 12 amino acids. As DNA, the CDR3 is TGTGCCAGCAGCTTAGTTGAGGAGACCCAGTACTTC. Protein: CASSLVEETQYF. Full variable domain (missing parts from reference TRBV7-2 and TRBJ2-5): GAGVSQSPSNKVTEKGKDVELRCDPISGHTALYWYRQSLGQGLEFLIYFQGNSAPDKSGLPSDRFSAERTGGSVSTLTIQRTQQEDSAVYLCASSLVEETQYFGPGTRLLVL.

On this clonotype: Mismatch with germline at one junction end may stem from a read error. The chain couples TRBV2 to TRBJ2-5, with TRBD1 identical over 12 bases. The CDR3 is made up of 15 amino acids. The germline CDR1 and CDR2 sequences are SNHLY and FYNNEI. DNA for the CDR3: TGTGCCACCAGTGGGGACAGGGGGCGGCAAGAGACCCAGTACTTC. Protein product: CATSGDRGRQETQYF.

V and J are TRBV2 and TRBJ1-6, with TRBD1 as a possible D gene (6 bases). V lost 1 base and J 9 bases, leaving 13 bases between the germline ends. CDR3 length: 15 residues. The germline gives CDR1 SNHLY, CDR2 FYNNEI. In nucleotides, the CDR3 is TGTGCCAGCAGTGAAGAGCAGGGCAGGGGTTCACCCCTCCACTTT. Its protein is CASSEEQGRGSPLHF.

J is TRBJ1-3 and V is TRBV29-1, with 7 bases fitting TRBD1. J was trimmed by 6 bases and V by 4 bases; bases with no gene match: 6. CDR1 SQVTM and CDR2 ANQGSEA come from the germline V gene. The CDR3 length is 13 residues. The CDR3 DNA sequence: TGCAGCGTTGGAGGGGACAGTCAAAACACCATATATTTT. This sequence encodes CSVGGDSQNTIYF.

A single count supports this clonotype. The V and J genes are TRBV20-1 and TRBJ1-1, with D uncertain. The germline V and J ends were trimmed by 3 bases and 1 base, with 15 bases remaining between them. The CDR3 loop spans 15 amino acids. CDR1 and CDR2 from the germline V gene are DFQATT and SNEGSKA (reference sequence). The CDR3 reads CSARPGERRNTEAFF. Written as DNA, the CDR3 is TGCAGTGCTAGGCCTGGGGAGCGGAGGAACACTGAAGCTTTCTTT.

V is TRBV15 and J is TRBJ1-1; D ambiguous. Trimming left V 0 bases short and J 2 bases short, with 4 bases between. CDR3 length equals 13 residues. CDR1 LNHNV and CDR2 YYDKDF come from the germline V gene (reference sequence). The DNA for the CDR3 is TGTGCCACCAGCAGAGATCATAACACTGAAGCTTTCTTT. It specifies CATSRDHNTEAFF.

J is TRBJ2-5 and V is TRBV7-8, with D perhaps assigned TRBD1 or TRBD2 (5 bases each). This CDR3 comprises 14 residues. Germline-derived CDR1 and CDR2 are SGHVS and FQNEAQ. Trimming took off 6 bases at V and 5 bases at J, with 16 bases between the two ends. The CDR3 DNA follows: TGTGCCAGCAGTTACTGGGACCGCAAGGAGACCCAGTACTTC. This sequence encodes CASSYWDRKETQYF.

V usage is TRBV12-3 or TRBV12-4 and J usage is TRBJ1-6, with D maybe TRBD1 (6 bases). The CDR3 totals 14 residues. The V and J ends lost 7 bases and 10 bases respectively, with 17 bases between them. The CDR3 spells CASTQGLDRSPLHF. The CDR3 DNA sequence: TGTGCCAGCACACAGGGCTTAGATAGATCACCCCTCCACTTT.

The V gene is TRBV20-1, the J gene TRBJ2-2; unclear D gene. The CDR3 extends over 13 amino acids. With 3 bases removed from V and 0 bases from J, the gap between germline ends came to 5 bases. Per germline, CDR1 DFQATT and CDR2 SNEGSKA (reference sequence). The CDR3 is CSASPSNTGELFF. The CDR3 nucleotides read TGCAGTGCTAGTCCCTCGAACACCGGGGAGCTGTTTTTT.

V usage is TRBV9 and J usage is TRBJ2-1; 8 bases map to TRBD2. Germline lookup yields CDR1 SGDLS and CDR2 YYNGEE. This CDR3 comprises 16 residues. V lost 0 bases to trimming and J lost 2 bases; unmatched junction nucleotides: 4. DNA of the CDR3: TGTGCCAGCAGCGTAGCCGGGACTAGGGCCTACAATGAGCAGTTCTTC. It specifies CASSVAGTRAYNEQFF.

This clonotype was counted between two and nine times. The rearrangement uses TRBV25-1 and TRBJ2-5; 9 bases fit TRBD2. J was trimmed by 0 bases and V by 6 bases; bases with no gene match: 2. CDR1 and CDR2 from the germline V gene are MGHDK and SYGVNS. The CDR3 has 14 amino acids. The CDR3 DNA reads TGTGCCAGCAGCAGACTAGCGGACCAAGAGACCCAGTACTTC. The encoded protein is CASSRLADQETQYF.

This chain uses TRBV7-9 with TRBJ2-1; 10 bases are shared with TRBD2. V shed 4 bases and J 4 bases; nucleotides not matched to a gene: 10. This CDR3 has 17 residues. CDR1 is SEHNR, CDR2 FQNEAQ, per germline (reference sequence). The CDR3 protein is CASSSRLAGEWYNEQFF. CDR3 DNA: TGTGCCAGCAGCTCCCGGCTAGCGGGAGAGTGGTACAATGAGCAGTTCTTC.

This clonotype appeared once. This chain links TRBV9 with TRBJ2-7; possible D gene TRBD1, 5 bases. Trimming took off 0 bases at V and 0 bases at J, with 10 bases between the two ends. Germline values: CDR1 SGDLS, CDR2 YYNGEE. The CDR3 is 15 residues long. The DNA for the CDR3 is TGTGCCAGCAGCGTAGGGACACTTAGCTCCTACGAGCAGTACTTC. It specifies CASSVGTLSSYEQYF.